These 14 T cell receptor beta chains originate from one sample sequenced in a study of T cell responses to AZD1222 COVID-19 vaccine. The method was immunoSEQ multiplex PCR; TCRdb's version includes in-frame clones alone and lacks a portion of them. The sample consists of approximately 140,000 clones, approximately 92% of them appearing once. The sequenced sample was peripheral blood, obtained 28 days after the second AZD1222 dose. The receptors were gathered from an adult who received the AZD1222 COVID-19 vaccine.

J is TRBJ1-1 and V is TRBV5-4; tentatively, D is TRBD1 (6 bases). The CDR3 is 13 residues long. The germline V and J ends were trimmed by 2 bases and 10 bases, with 15 bases remaining between them. Germline-derived CDR1 and CDR2 are SGHNT and YYREEE (reference sequence). The CDR3 loop is CASSLDRDIAAFF. In DNA, the CDR3 is TGTGCCAGCAGCTTAGACCGGGACATAGCAGCTTTCTTT.

The V and J genes are TRBV29-1 and TRBJ2-2; D uncertain. CDR1 is SQVTM and CDR2 is ANQGSEA in the germline V gene. The CDR3 runs to 16 residues. V lost 2 bases and J lost 1, with 14 bases in between. The CDR3 DNA is TGCAGCGTTGAACCACTCGCGAATCTGAACACCGGGGAGCTGTTTTTT. Its protein product is CSVEPLANLNTGELFF.

The chain combines TRBV7-2 with TRBJ1-5; possibly TRBD1 for D (5 bases). This CDR3 is built from 15 residues. Germline values: CDR1 SGHTA, CDR2 FQGNSA. Trimming cost V 1 base and J 4 bases, with 11 bases left between them. The CDR3 protein is CASSLESQGNQPQHF. CDR3 DNA: TGTGCCAGCAGCTTAGAAAGTCAGGGAAATCAGCCCCAGCATTTT.

This clone was seen a single time. This rearrangement joins TRBV29-1 to TRBJ2-1; D gene ambiguous. The CDR3 covers 16 residues. Germline V CDR1 and CDR2: SQVTM, ANQGSEA. V dropped 3 bases and J dropped 0 bases, with 15 bases sitting between them. CDR3 residues: CSVDGGRLSSYNEQFF. For the CDR3, the DNA is TGCAGCGTTGACGGTGGGCGGCTGAGCTCCTACAATGAGCAGTTCTTC.

The rearrangement uses TRBV6-5 and TRBJ1-2; TRBD1 matches 8 bases. CDR3 length: 14 residues. Germline loops: CDR1 MNHEY, CDR2 SVGAGI. V lost 4 bases, J lost 5 bases, and 6 bases stayed unmatched. The CDR3 region is CASSSGQGGYGYTF. Written as DNA, the CDR3 is TGTGCCAGCAGTTCCGGACAGGGCGGGTATGGCTACACCTTC.

The rearrangement links TRBV4-1 to TRBJ1-1; D remains ambiguous. The V gene lost 4 bases and the J gene lost 0 bases, with 9 bases spanning the gap. The CDR3 length is 14 residues. Germline CDR1 and CDR2: MGHRA and YSYEKL. This CDR3 is CASSPAVLNTEAFF. The CDR3 nucleotides read TGCGCCAGCAGCCCTGCGGTGTTGAACACTGAAGCTTTCTTT.

J is TRBJ1-4 and V is TRBV21-1; the table assigns TRBD1, which was not confirmed against the DNA. TRBV21-1 is labeled a pseudogene. The CDR3 contains 13 residues. In DNA, the CDR3 is TGTGCCAGCAACCCCAGGGCGGAAGAAAAACTGTTTTTT. This gives the protein CASNPRAEEKLFF.

The rearrangement uses TRBV28 and TRBJ1-2; D remains ambiguous. CDR1 and CDR2 (germline): MDHEN, SYDVKM. V lost 8 bases to trimming and J lost 8 bases, with 15 bases between them. The CDR3 is 12 residues long. CDR3 protein: CASSPRSMGYTF. Written as DNA, the CDR3 is TGTGCCAGCTCCCCGAGATCTATGGGCTACACCTTC.

The rearrangement joins TRBV29-1 to TRBJ2-2, with D uncertain. This CDR3 is built from 12 residues. V lost 3 bases, J lost 3 bases, and 5 bases lay in between. CDR1 SQVTM and CDR2 ANQGSEA come from the germline V gene. CDR3 loop: CSVDRDTGELFF. The CDR3 DNA follows: TGCAGCGTTGATCGGGACACCGGGGAGCTGTTTTTT.

The DNA of the CDR3 is TGTGCCAGCAGCTCAACAGGGGGGGGATTTGCTTTCTTT. Encoded protein: CASSSTGGGFAFF. The chain carries TRBV7-2 and TRBJ1-1, with 8 bases fitting TRBD1. Trimming took 4 bases from V and 11 from J; bases not matched to a gene: 9. CDR3 length: 13 residues. CDR1 is SGHTA and CDR2 is FQGNSA in the germline V gene.

The chain couples TRBV12-3 or TRBV12-4 to TRBJ2-1; 7 bases are a match to TRBD2. This CDR3 comprises 13 residues. J was trimmed by 0 bases and V by 8 bases; bases with no gene match: 1. CDR3 residues: CASGGDSYNEQFF. CDR3 DNA sequence: TGTGCCAGCGGGGGGGACTCCTACAATGAGCAGTTCTTC.

V usage is TRBV2 and J usage is TRBJ2-7; TRBD2 matches at 10 bases. The V segment lost 4 bases and the J segment 6 bases; nucleotides outside the gene matches: 9. CDR1 and CDR2 (germline): SNHLY, FYNNEI. CDR3 length: 15 amino acids. CDR3 sequence: CASSAQLAGFSEQYF. Written as DNA, the CDR3 is TGTGCCAGCAGTGCCCAACTAGCGGGATTCTCCGAGCAGTACTTC.

The V and J genes are TRBV24-1 and TRBJ1-5; perhaps TRBD1 as D (6 bases). The length of the CDR3 is 13 residues. Trimming left V 9 bases short and J 4 bases short, with 12 bases between. Per the germline V gene, CDR1 is KGHDR and CDR2 is SFDVKD. In DNA, the CDR3 is TGTGCCACCGGGGGCAGTTGGAATCAGCCCCAGCATTTT. Translated: CATGGSWNQPQHF.

This rearrangement joins TRBV7-9 to TRBJ1-2, with 9 bases fitting TRBD1. The CDR3 consists of 15 residues. Trimming cost V 5 bases and J 2 bases; bases outside gene matches: 6. Germline lookup yields CDR1 SEHNR and CDR2 FQNEAQ (reference sequence). CDR3 loop: CASSPKGQGNYGYTF. In nucleotides, the CDR3 is TGTGCCAGCAGCCCAAAGGGACAGGGAAACTATGGCTACACCTTC.